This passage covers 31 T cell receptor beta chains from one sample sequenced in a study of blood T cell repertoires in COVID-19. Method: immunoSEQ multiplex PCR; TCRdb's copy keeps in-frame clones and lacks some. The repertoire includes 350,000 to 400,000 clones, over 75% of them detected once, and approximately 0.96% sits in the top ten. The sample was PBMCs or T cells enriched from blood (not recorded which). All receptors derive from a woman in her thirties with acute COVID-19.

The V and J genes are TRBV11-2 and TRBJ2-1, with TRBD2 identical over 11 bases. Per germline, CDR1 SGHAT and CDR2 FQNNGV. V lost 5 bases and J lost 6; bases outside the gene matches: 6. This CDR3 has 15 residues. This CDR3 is CASSAGLAVFNEQFF. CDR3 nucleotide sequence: TGTGCCAGCAGCGCGGGACTAGCGGTCTTCAATGAGCAGTTCTTC.

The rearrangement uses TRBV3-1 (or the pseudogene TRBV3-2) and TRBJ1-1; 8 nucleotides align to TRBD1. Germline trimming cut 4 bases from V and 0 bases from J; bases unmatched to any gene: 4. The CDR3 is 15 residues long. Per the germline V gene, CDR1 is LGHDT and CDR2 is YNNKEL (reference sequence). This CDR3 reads CASSRTGPLNTEAFF. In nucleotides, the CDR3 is TGTGCCAGCAGCCGGACAGGGCCCCTGAACACTGAAGCTTTCTTT.

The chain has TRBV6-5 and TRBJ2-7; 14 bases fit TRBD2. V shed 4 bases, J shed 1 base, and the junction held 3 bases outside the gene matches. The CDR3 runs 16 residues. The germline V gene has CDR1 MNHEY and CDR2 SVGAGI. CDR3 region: CASSSGTSGGSYEQYF. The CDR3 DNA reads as TGTGCCAGCAGTTCCGGGACTAGCGGGGGTTCCTACGAGCAGTACTTC.

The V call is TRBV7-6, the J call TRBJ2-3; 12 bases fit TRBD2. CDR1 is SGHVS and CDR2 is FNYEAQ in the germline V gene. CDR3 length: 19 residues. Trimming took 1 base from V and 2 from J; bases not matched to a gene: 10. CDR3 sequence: CASSLVGTSGGSPTDTQYF. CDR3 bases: TGTGCCAGCAGCTTAGTGGGTACTAGCGGGGGGAGCCCCACAGATACGCAGTATTTT.

For the CDR3, the DNA is TGTGCCAGCAGCTTAGTGACCAGCGGGGGGGCACGCAATGAGCAGTTCTTC. This sequence encodes CASSLVTSGGARNEQFF. The V gene is TRBV7-2, the J gene TRBJ2-1; 10 nucleotides line up with TRBD2. This CDR3 region has 17 residues. CDR1 and CDR2 from the germline V gene are SGHTA and FQGNSA. V shed 1 base, J shed 6 bases, and the junction held 9 bases outside the gene matches.

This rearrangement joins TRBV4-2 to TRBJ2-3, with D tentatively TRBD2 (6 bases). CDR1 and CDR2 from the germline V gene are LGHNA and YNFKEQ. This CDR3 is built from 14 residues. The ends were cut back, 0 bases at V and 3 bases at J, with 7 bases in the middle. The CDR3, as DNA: TGTGCCAGCAGCCAAGATCGGGGGACAGATACGCAGTATTTT. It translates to CASSQDRGTDTQYF.

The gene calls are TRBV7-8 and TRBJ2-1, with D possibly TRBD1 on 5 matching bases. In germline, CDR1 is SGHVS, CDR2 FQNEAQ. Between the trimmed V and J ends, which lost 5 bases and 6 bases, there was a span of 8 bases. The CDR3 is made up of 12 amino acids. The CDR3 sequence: CASSPRANEQFF. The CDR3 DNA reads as TGTGCCAGCAGCCCCAGGGCCAATGAGCAGTTCTTC.

The CDR3 spells CASSKRTGALETQYF. DNA of the CDR3: TGTGCCAGCAGCAAACGGACAGGGGCCTTAGAGACCCAGTACTTC. This sequence joins TRBV7-9 and TRBJ2-5; 9 bases agree with TRBD1. Trimming cost V 5 bases and J 4 bases; bases outside gene matches: 8. Germline V gene data show CDR1 as SEHNR and CDR2 as FQNEAQ (reference sequence). The CDR3 consists of 15 residues.

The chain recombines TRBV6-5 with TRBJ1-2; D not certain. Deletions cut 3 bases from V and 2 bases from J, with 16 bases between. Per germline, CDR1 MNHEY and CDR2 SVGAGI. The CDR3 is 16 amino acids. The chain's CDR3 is CASSYRSEPLNYGYTF. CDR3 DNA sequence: TGTGCCAGCAGTTATAGAAGCGAACCCTTGAACTATGGCTACACCTTC.

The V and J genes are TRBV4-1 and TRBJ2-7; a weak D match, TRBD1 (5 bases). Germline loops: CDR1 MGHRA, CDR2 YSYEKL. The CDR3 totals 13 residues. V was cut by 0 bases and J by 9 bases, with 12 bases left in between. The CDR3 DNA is TGCGCCAGCAGCCAAGAATTCAGGGATGCGCAGTACTTC. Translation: CASSQEFRDAQYF.

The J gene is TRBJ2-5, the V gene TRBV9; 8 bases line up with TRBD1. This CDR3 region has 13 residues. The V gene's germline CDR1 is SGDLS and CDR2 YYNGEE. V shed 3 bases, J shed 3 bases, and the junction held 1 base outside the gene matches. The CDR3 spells CASSGTGKETQYF. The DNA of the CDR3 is TGTGCCAGCAGCGGGACAGGGAAAGAGACCCAGTACTTC.

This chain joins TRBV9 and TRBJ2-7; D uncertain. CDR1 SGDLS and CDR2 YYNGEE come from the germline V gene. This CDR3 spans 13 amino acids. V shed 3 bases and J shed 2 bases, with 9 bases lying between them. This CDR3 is CASSGQVAYEQYF. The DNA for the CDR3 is TGTGCCAGCAGCGGTCAGGTTGCCTACGAGCAGTACTTC.

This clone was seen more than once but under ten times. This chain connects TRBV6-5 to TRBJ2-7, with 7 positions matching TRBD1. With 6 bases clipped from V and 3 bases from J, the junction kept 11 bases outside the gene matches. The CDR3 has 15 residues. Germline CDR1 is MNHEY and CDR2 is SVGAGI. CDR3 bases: TGTGCCAGCAGCAGGCCACAGGGGATAAGCTACGAGCAGTACTTC. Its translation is CASSRPQGISYEQYF.

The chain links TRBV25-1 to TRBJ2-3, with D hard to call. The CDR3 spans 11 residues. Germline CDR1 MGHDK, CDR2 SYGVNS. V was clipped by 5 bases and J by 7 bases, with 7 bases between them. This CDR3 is CASSTAYTQYF. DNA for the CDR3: TGTGCCAGCAGTACTGCATATACGCAGTATTTT.

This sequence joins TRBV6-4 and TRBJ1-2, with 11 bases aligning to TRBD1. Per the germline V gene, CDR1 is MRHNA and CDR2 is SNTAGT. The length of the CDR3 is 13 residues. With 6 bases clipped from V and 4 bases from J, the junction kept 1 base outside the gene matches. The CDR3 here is CASSGTGGYGYTF. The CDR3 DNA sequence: TGTGCCAGCAGCGGGACAGGGGGCTATGGCTACACCTTC.

The CDR3 nucleotides are TGCGCCAGCAGCCAAGAGGCAGGTCTGAACACTGAAGCTTTCTTT. It yields the protein CASSQEAGLNTEAFF. The chain combines TRBV4-1 with TRBJ1-1, with D unresolved. Germline CDR1 is MGHRA and CDR2 is YSYEKL. The CDR3 covers 15 residues. V was pared by 0 bases and J by 0 bases, with 8 bases between.

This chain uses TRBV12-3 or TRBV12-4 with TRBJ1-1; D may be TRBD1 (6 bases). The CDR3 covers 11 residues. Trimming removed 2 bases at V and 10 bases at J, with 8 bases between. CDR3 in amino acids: CASSLSGVAFF. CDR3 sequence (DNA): TGTGCCAGCAGTTTATCAGGGGTAGCTTTCTTT.

The CDR3 loop reads CASSPGQFYGANYGYTF. For the CDR3, the DNA is TGTGCCAGCAGCCCGGGACAGTTCTACGGAGCTAACTATGGCTACACCTTC. This chain connects TRBV7-2 to TRBJ1-2; 7 bases fit TRBD1. Germline CDR1 and CDR2: SGHTA and FQGNSA. The CDR3 is made up of 17 amino acids. The junction had 12 bases not matched to a gene; V was cut back by 5 bases and J by 0 bases.

The CDR3 loop is CASSQLQGWAEGYTF. CDR3 DNA: TGCGCCAGCAGCCAACTACAGGGGTGGGCGGAGGGCTACACCTTC. This chain links TRBV4-3 with TRBJ1-2; 7 positions match TRBD1. The ends lost 2 bases at V and 8 bases at J; junction bases unmatched: 11. Looked up from germline, CDR1 is LGHNA and CDR2 is YSLEER. This CDR3 has 15 residues.

The CDR3 protein is CASSLNREGNEQYF. The CDR3 bases are TGCGCCAGCAGTTTAAACAGGGAGGGGAACGAGCAGTACTTC. The gene calls are TRBV10-2 and TRBJ2-7, with a weak D call TRBD2 (7 bases). Trimming shortened V by 5 bases and J by 5 bases, and 16 bases separated the two germline ends. The CDR3 is 14 residues long. Germline V gives CDR1 WSHSY, CDR2 SAAADI.

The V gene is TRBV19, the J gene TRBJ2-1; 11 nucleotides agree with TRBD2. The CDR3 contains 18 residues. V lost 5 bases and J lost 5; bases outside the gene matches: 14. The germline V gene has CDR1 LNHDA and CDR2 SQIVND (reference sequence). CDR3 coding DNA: TGTGCCAGTAGTCCTACAGGGAGTAGCGGGGGGGCCCACAATGAGCAGTTCTTC. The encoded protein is CASSPTGSSGGAHNEQFF.

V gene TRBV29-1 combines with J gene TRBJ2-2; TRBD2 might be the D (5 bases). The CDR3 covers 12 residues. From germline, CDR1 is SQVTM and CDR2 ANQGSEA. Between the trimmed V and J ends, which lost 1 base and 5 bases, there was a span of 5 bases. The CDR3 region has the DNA TGCAGCGTTGAAGGGAGGACCGGGGAGCTGTTTTTT. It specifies CSVEGRTGELFF.

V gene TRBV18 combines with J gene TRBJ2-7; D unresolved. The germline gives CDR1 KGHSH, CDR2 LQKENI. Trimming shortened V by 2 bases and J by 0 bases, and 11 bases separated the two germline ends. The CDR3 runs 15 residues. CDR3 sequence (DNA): TGTGCCAGCTCACCAGATCCAGCGAGCTCCTACGAGCAGTACTTC. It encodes CASSPDPASSYEQYF.

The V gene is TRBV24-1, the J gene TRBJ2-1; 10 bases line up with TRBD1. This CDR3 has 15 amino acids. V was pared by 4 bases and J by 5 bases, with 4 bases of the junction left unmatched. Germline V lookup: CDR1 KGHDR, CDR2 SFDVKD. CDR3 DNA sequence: TGTGCCACCAGTGAGCCCGGGACAGGGGACAATGAGCAGTTCTTC. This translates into CATSEPGTGDNEQFF.

The CDR3 reads CAWSKYSGDGYTF. The CDR3 DNA sequence: TGTGCCTGGAGTAAGTACAGCGGAGATGGCTACACCTTC. This sequence joins TRBV30 and TRBJ1-2; unclear D gene. Germline values: CDR1 GTSNPN, CDR2 SVGIG (reference sequence). The CDR3 is 13 residues long. Trimming shortened V by 2 bases and J by 6 bases, and 13 bases separated the two germline ends.

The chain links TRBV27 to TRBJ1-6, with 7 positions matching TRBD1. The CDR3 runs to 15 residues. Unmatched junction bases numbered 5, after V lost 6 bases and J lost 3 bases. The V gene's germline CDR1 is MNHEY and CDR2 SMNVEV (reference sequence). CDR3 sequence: CASRGGQVYNSPLHF. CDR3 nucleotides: TGTGCCAGCAGGGGAGGACAGGTCTATAATTCACCCCTCCACTTT.

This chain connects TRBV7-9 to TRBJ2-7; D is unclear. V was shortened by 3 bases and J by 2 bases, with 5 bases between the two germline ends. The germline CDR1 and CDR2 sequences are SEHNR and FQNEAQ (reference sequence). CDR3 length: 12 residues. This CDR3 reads CASSFYPYEQYF. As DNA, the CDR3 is TGTGCCAGCAGCTTTTATCCCTACGAGCAGTACTTC.

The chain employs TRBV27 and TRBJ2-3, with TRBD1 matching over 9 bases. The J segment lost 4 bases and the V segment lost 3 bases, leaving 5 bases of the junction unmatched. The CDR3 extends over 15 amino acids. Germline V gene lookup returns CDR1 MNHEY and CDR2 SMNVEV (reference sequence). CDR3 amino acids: CASSFGQGFADTQYF. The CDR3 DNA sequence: TGTGCCAGCAGTTTCGGACAGGGGTTCGCAGATACGCAGTATTTT.

CDR3 sequence: CASSPPNLLAKNIQYF. The CDR3 DNA reads TGCGCCAGCAGTCCCCCTAACCTACTAGCCAAAAACATTCAGTACTTC. The chain is built from TRBV23-1 and TRBJ2-4; no definite D call. TRBV23-1 is sorted into the ORF group, with uncertain function. The CDR3 sequence is 16 residues long. Trimming pared 4 bases from V and 0 bases from J, leaving 13 bases between.

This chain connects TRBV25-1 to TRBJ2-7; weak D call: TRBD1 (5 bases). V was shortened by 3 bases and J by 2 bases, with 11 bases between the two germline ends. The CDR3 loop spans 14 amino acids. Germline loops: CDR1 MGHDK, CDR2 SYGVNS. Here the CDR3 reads CASSDTGVPYEQYF. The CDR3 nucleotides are TGTGCCAGCAGTGATACAGGCGTCCCCTACGAGCAGTACTTC.

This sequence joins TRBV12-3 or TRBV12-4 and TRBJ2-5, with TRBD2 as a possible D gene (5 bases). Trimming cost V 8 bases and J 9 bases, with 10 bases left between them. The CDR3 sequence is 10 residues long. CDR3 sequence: CASPGLAQYF. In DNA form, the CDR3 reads TGTGCCAGCCCCGGACTGGCCCAGTACTTC.